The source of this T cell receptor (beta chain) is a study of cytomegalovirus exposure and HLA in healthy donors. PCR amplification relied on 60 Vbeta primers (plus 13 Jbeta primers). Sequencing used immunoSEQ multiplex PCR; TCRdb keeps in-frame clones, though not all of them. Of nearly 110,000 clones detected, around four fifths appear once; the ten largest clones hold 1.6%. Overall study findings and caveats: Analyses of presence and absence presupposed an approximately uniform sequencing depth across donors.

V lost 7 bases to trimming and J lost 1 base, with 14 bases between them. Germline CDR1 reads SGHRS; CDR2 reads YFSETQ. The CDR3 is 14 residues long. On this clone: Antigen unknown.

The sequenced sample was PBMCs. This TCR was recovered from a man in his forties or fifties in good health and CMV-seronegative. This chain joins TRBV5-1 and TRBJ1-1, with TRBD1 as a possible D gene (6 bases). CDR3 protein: CASGFRDTNTEAFF. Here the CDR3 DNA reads TGCGCCAGCGGGTTCCGGGACACGAACACTGAAGCTTTCTTT. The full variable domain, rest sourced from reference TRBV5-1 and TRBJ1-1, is KAGVTQTPRYLIKTRGQQVTLSCSPISGHRSVSWYQQTPGQGLQFLFEYFSETQRNKGNFPGRFSGRQFSNSRSEMNVSTLELGDSALYLCASGFRDTNTEAFFGQGTRLTVV.